The following is a TCR beta chain sequence with its context. The antigen remains undetermined. PCR amplification relied on 60 Vbeta primers (plus 13 Jbeta primers). The table came from immunoSEQ multiplex PCR; TCRdb's copy has only in-frame clones and leaves some out. The repertoire has 150,000 to 180,000 clones, under 85% of them found once; the top ten carry 2.8%. The sample comes from a study of cytomegalovirus exposure and HLA in healthy donors. With 0 bases clipped from V and 12 bases from J, the junction kept 14 bases outside the gene matches. Per the germline V gene, CDR1 is MGHRA and CDR2 is YSYEKL. The CDR3 covers 16 residues. Study results and limitations: Rarity held for most TCR sequences, but there were some public TCRs that occurred in many donors. TCR beta chain V- and J-gene trimming was linked, in a later analysis, to a missense variant in DCLRE1C. Clonal expansion, a later analysis showed, was greater in HLA-associated TCR beta chains than in equally common others.

The sequencing sample was made of PBMCs. The clonotype originates from a man between 18 and 35 years old in good health and CMV-seronegative. The chain is built from TRBV4-1 and TRBJ2-1; TRBD2 aligns across 7 bases. CDR3 coding DNA: TGCGCCAGCAGCCAAGACCGACTAGCAAGTGGGCAGGGGCAGTTCTTC. This sequence encodes CASSQDRLASGQGQFF.